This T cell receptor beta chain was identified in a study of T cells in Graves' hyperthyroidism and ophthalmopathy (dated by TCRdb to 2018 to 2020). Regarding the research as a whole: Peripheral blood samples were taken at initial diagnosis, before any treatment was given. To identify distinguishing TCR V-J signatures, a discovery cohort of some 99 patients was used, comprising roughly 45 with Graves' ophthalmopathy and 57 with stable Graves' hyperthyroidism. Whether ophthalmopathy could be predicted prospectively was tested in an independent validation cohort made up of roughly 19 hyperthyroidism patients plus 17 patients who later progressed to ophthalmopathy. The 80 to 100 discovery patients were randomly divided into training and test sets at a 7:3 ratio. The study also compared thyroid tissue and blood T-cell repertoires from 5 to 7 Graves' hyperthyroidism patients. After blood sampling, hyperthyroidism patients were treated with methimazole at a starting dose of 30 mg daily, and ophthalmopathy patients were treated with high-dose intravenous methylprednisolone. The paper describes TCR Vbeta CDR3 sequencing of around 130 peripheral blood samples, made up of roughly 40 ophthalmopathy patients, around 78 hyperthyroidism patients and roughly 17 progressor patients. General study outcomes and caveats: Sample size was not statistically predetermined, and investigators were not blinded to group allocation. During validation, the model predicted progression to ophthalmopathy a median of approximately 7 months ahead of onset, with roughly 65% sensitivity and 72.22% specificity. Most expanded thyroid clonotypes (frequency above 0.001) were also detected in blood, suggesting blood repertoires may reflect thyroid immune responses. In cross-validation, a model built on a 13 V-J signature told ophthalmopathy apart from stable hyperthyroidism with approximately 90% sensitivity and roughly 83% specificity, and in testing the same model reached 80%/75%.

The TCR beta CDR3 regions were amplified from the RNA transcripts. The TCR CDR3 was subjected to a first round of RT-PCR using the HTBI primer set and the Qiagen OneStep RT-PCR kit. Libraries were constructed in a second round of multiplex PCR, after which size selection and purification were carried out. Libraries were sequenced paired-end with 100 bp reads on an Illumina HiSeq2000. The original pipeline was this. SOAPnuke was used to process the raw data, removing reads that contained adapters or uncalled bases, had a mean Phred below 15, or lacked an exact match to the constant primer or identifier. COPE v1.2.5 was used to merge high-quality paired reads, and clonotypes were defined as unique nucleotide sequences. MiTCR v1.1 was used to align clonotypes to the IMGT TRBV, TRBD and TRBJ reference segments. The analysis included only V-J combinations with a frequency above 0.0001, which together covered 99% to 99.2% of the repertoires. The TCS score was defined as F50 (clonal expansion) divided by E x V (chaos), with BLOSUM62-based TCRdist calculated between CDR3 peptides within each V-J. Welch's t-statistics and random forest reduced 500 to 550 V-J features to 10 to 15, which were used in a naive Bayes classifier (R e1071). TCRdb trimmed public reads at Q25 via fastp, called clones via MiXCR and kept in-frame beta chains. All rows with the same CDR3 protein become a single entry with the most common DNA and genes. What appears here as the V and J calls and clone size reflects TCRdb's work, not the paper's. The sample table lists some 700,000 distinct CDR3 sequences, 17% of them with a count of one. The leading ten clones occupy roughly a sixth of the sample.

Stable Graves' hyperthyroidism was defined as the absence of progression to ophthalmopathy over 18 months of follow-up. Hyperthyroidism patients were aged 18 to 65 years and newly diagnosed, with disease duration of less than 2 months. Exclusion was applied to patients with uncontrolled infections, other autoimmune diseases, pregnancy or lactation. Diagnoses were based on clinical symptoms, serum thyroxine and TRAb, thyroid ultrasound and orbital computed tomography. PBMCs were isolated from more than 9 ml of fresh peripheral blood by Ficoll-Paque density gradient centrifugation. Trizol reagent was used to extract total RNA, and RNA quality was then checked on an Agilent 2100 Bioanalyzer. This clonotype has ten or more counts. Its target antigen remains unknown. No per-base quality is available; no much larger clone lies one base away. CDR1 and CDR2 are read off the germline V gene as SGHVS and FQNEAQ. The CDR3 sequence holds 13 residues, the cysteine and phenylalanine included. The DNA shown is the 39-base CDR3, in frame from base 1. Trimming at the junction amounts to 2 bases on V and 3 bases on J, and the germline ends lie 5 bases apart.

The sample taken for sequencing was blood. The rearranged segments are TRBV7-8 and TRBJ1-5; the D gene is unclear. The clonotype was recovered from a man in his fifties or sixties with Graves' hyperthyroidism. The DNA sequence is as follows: TGTGCCAGCAGCTTACGGTACAATCAGCCCCAGCATTTT. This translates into CASSLRYNQPQHF.